The next 14 T cell receptor beta chains were all read from a single sample in a study of T cell repertoires in cytomegalovirus infection. TCRdb redid the calling of the reads with MiXCR, one entry per CDR3 protein. The table has some 800,000 distinct CDR3 sequences, around a third seen once. For these receptors, no antigen is known. The sample consisted of cultured CD8+ T cells from PBMCs, taken from culture after CMV antigen stimulation. The origin of the receptors is a human donor in good health (CMV status not recorded). Some clones in this sample may be carry-over from other donors' samples.

The chain employs TRBV19 and TRBJ2-5; 9 bases line up with TRBD2. Germline V CDR1 and CDR2: LNHDA, SQIVND (reference sequence). This CDR3 is 15 amino acids long. After removal of 10 bases from V and 0 bases from J, the junction contained 9 bases not matched to a gene. The CDR3 DNA sequence: TGTGCCACCCGGTTAGCGGGGGTCAACCAAGAGACCCAGTACTTC. It translates to CATRLAGVNQETQYF.

V usage is TRBV7-9 and J usage is TRBJ1-1, with a weak D call TRBD1 (6 bases). V lost 5 bases and J lost 3, with 19 bases in between. The CDR3 is 16 amino acids. CDR1 is SEHNR and CDR2 is FQNEAQ in the germline V gene (reference sequence). CDR3 nucleotides: TGTGCCAGCAGCCCCAGTCAACAGGGATGGGACACTGAAGCTTTCTTT. It is translated as CASSPSQQGWDTEAFF.

The CDR3 protein is CASSYRRGDGLAGYNEQFF. Written as DNA, the CDR3 is TGTGCCAGCAGTTACAGAAGGGGGGACGGACTAGCGGGTTACAATGAGCAGTTCTTC. The chain couples TRBV6-2 or TRBV6-3 to TRBJ2-1; 11 nucleotides align to TRBD2. J lost 4 bases, V lost 2 bases, and 13 bases had no gene match. This CDR3 has 19 amino acids. Germline V gene lookup returns CDR1 MNHEY and CDR2 SVGEGT.

This sequence joins TRBV5-4 and TRBJ2-2, with a tentative D call TRBD1 (5 bases). With 7 bases removed from V and 3 bases from J, the gap between germline ends came to 13 bases. Germline lookup yields CDR1 SGHNT and CDR2 YYREEE (reference sequence). The CDR3 totals 14 residues. The CDR3 is CASDQGTDTGELFF. The CDR3 coding sequence is TGTGCCAGCGACCAGGGAACGGACACCGGGGAGCTGTTTTTT.

V usage is TRBV20-1 and J usage is TRBJ2-1, with 7 bases lining up with TRBD2. This CDR3 spans 11 amino acids. From germline, CDR1 is DFQATT and CDR2 SNEGSKA (reference sequence). The J segment lost 10 bases and the V segment lost 6 bases, leaving 6 bases of the junction unmatched. The CDR3 nucleotides read TGCAGTGCCCCGACTAGCTTGGAGCAGTTCTTC. This codes for CSAPTSLEQFF.

The J gene is TRBJ2-6, the V gene TRBV12-3 or TRBV12-4, with D uncertain. V lost 3 bases to trimming and J lost 0 bases, with 9 bases between them. The CDR3 extends over 16 amino acids. The CDR3 DNA is TGTGCCAGCAGTTTTCTACCGGCCTCTGGGGCCAACGTCCTGACTTTC. Protein: CASSFLPASGANVLTF.

Of note for this clonotype: One end of the junction varies from germline; a read error may be responsible. The chain has TRBV6-2 or TRBV6-3 and TRBJ2-1, with 7 bases lining up with TRBD1. CDR1 is MNHEY and CDR2 is SVGEGT in the germline V gene. The length of the CDR3 is 16 residues. This CDR3 is CASTYTFDRDHNEQFF. In nucleotides, the CDR3 is TGTGCCAGCACTTACACCTTCGACAGGGACCACAATGAGCAGTTCTTC.

The chain is built from TRBV4-1 and TRBJ2-1, with a possible D match to TRBD1 (5 bases). Deletions cut 5 bases from V and 12 bases from J, with 17 bases between. The germline CDR1 and CDR2 sequences are MGHRA and YSYEKL. CDR3 length equals 13 residues. In DNA, the CDR3 is TGCGCCAGCAGCGACATAGGCTCAGGGTGGCAGTTCTTC. As protein: CASSDIGSGWQFF.

The CDR3 DNA reads as TGTGCCAGCAGTTACGGGGGGGGGCCAGCTGATGAAAAACTGTTTTTT. It encodes CASSYGGGPADEKLFF. The J gene is TRBJ1-4, the V gene TRBV6-5; D may be TRBD1 (6 bases). V dropped 2 bases and J dropped 6 bases, with 16 bases sitting between them. This CDR3 is built from 16 residues. Germline V gives CDR1 MNHEY, CDR2 SVGAGI.

The CDR3 protein is CASSTPGQVVLNSNQPQHF. The DNA of the CDR3 is TGTGCCAGTAGTACACCGGGACAGGTAGTACTAAACTCCAATCAGCCCCAGCATTTT. This rearrangement joins TRBV19 to TRBJ1-5; 8 bases align to TRBD1. Per the germline V gene, CDR1 is LNHDA and CDR2 is SQIVND (reference sequence). The V gene end was trimmed by 4 bases and the J gene end by 3 bases; junction bases not matched to a gene: 17. The CDR3 is 19 amino acids.

As for this clonotype: A much larger clone lies a single base off, so this may be a read error. The V call is TRBV6-5, the J call TRBJ2-3; D ambiguous. CDR1 is MNHEY and CDR2 is SVGAGI in the germline V gene. Trimming removed 7 bases from V and 1 base from J, with 12 bases in between. The length of the CDR3 is 14 residues. CDR3 sequence reads: CASTPGRGTDTQYF. CDR3 DNA: TGTGCCAGCACCCCCGGGCGTGGCACAGATACGCAGTATTTT.

The table lists this clonotype with a few counts. V is TRBV27 and J is TRBJ1-1; no firm D call. Germline V lookup: CDR1 MNHEY, CDR2 SMNVEV (reference sequence). Trimming took off 3 bases at V and 1 base at J, with 9 bases between the two ends. There are 14 residues in the CDR3. The CDR3: CASSFISSNTEAFF. The CDR3 bases are TGTGCCAGCAGTTTTATATCCTCGAACACTGAAGCTTTCTTT.

CDR3 amino acids: CASSLTREKKDYGYTF. CDR3 in DNA: TGTGCCAGCAGCTTAACGAGGGAGAAAAAGGACTATGGCTACACCTTC. This chain joins TRBV7-3 and TRBJ1-2; D unresolved. Germline assignment: CDR1 SGHTA and CDR2 FQGTGA. This CDR3 is built from 16 residues. Between the trimmed V and J ends, which lost 0 bases and 3 bases, there was a span of 14 bases. Looking up the rest from reference TRBV7-3 and TRBJ1-2 gives the full variable domain: GAGVSQTPSNKVTEKGKYVELRCDPISGHTALYWYRQSLGQGPEFLIYFQGTGAADDSGLPNDRFFAVRPEGSVSTLKIQRTERGDSAVYLCASSLTREKKDYGYTFGSGTRLTVV.

This clonotype is a singleton in its sample. The chain has TRBV23-1 and TRBJ2-7; either TRBD1 or TRBD2 may fit D (5 bases each). TRBV23-1 is an ORF; its function is uncertain. The CDR3 length is 16 residues. V was clipped by 0 bases and J by 1 base, with 13 bases between them. CDR3 in DNA: TGCGCCAGCAGTCAATCGTCGGGGACGGAATCCTACGAGCAGTACGTC. Translated: CASSQSSGTESYEQYV.